The rows below give T cell receptor beta chains drawn from one sample of a study of blood T cell repertoires in COVID-19. The repertoire was sequenced with immunoSEQ multiplex PCR; TCRdb's copy has only in-frame clones and lacks some. Of approximately 390,000 clones listed, more than 70% are singletons. Sequencing was done on a sample of peripheral blood. The receptor source for this set is a woman aged 55-70 years with COVID-19, enrolled during active disease. CDR3s include the opening cysteine and the closing phenylalanine or tryptophan. A D gene is named only where the DNA matches it firmly. Size values are once, few and many counts, or a class for expanded clones, and some rows have none.

D gene,J gene,clone size,V gene,CDR3 protein,CDR3 DNA
TRBD1,TRBJ1-4,NA,TRBV3-1/TRBV3-2,CASSQRTGRINEKLFF,TGTGCCAGCAGCCAGAGGACAGGCCGGATAAATGAAAAACTGTTTTTT
TRBD1,TRBJ1-1,NA,TRBV10-3,CAISEIGQGTAEAFF,TGTGCCATCAGTGAAATTGGACAGGGGACCGCTGAAGCTTTCTTT
TRBD1,TRBJ1-4,NA,TRBV19,CASRLGDRGNEKLFF,TGTGCCAGTAGGCTTGGTGACAGGGGTAATGAAAAACTGTTTTTT
TRBD1,TRBJ1-6,NA,TRBV18,CASSRQRDRGQNSPLHF,TGTGCCAGCTCACGTCAACGGGACAGGGGTCAGAATTCACCCCTCCACTTT
NA,TRBJ1-2,few,TRBV3-1/TRBV3-2,CASSARGSDYGYTF,TGTGCCAGCAGCGCTAGAGGGTCGGACTATGGCTACACCTTC
NA,TRBJ1-2,NA,TRBV20-1,CSAEEAYGYTF,TGCAGTGCTGAAGAAGCCTATGGCTACACCTTC
NA,TRBJ1-2,NA,TRBV4-1,CASSLATAPRGYTF,TGCGCCAGCAGCCTCGCGACAGCCCCCCGTGGCTACACCTTC
TRBD2,TRBJ2-7,NA,TRBV5-1,CASSPGLAGGLYEQYF,TGCGCCAGCAGCCCGGGACTAGCGGGGGGTCTCTACGAGCAGTACTTC
TRBD1,TRBJ1-1,NA,TRBV12-3/TRBV12-4,CASSRQGNTEAFF,TGTGCCAGCAGTCGACAGGGGAACACTGAAGCTTTCTTT
TRBD1,TRBJ1-3,NA,TRBV19,CASTDRAMGNTIYF,TGTGCCAGCACCGACAGGGCGATGGGAAACACCATATATTTT